The next 31 T cell receptor beta chains were all read from a single sample in a study of tumor-infiltrating lymphocytes in primary liver carcinoma. RNA was extracted from whole blood without cell sorting, alongside germline DNA. A constant-region primer primed TCR beta cDNA synthesis from 450 to 550 ng of total RNA. For TCR beta, libraries were produced by three nested multiplex PCR rounds using slightly modified ARM-PCR. With TRBV1-TRBV30 forward primers and a C-beta reverse primer, the first two PCR rounds were run for around 10 cycles each. TCRdb re-called the multiplex PCR reads through MiXCR, storing one row per CDR3 protein. The table lists 300,000 to 350,000 distinct CDR3 sequences, 65% of them singletons. The source material was peripheral blood. The receptors were sampled from a man aged 35 to 55 with primary liver carcinoma and hepatitis B virus infection.

Concerning this clonotype: Given a much more abundant clone one base away, this may be a read error. J is TRBJ2-1 and V is TRBV29-1, with 14 bases aligning to TRBD2. The J segment lost 5 bases and the V segment lost 7 bases, leaving 7 bases of the junction unmatched. The germline V gene encodes CDR1 SQVTM and CDR2 ANQGSEA. This CDR3 has 15 residues. The CDR3 coding sequence is TGCAGCGGCGGGACTAGCGGGAGTGGCCACAATGAGCAGTTCTTC. Its translation is CSGGTSGSGHNEQFF.

About this clonotype itself: A much bigger clone sits one base away, suggesting this may be a read error. The rearrangement joins TRBV4-1 to TRBJ2-1; 14 nucleotides match TRBD2. CDR1 and CDR2 from the germline V gene are MGHRA and YSYEKL. V lost 3 bases, J lost 3 bases, and 10 bases stayed unmatched. The length of the CDR3 is 19 residues. This CDR3 reads CASSHPSGLAGVIYNEQFF. DNA of the CDR3: TGCGCCAGCAGCCATCCGTCGGGACTAGCGGGAGTAATCTACAATGAGCAGTTCTTC.

The chain carries TRBV6-1 and TRBJ2-1; TRBD2 aligns across 11 bases. CDR3 length equals 18 residues. Per the germline V gene, CDR1 is MNHNS and CDR2 is SASEGT. Trimming took 0 bases from V and 8 from J; bases not matched to a gene: 12. The CDR3 loop is CASSEARVTSGSFHEQFF. The CDR3 DNA follows: TGTGCCAGCAGTGAAGCCAGGGTCACTAGCGGGAGTTTCCATGAGCAGTTCTTC.

Notes on this clonotype: At one of its ends the junction is not consistent with the germline gene, which may arise from a read error. The chain links TRBV6-5 to TRBJ1-1; maybe TRBD1 (5 bases). The CDR3 consists of 16 residues. The germline V gene has CDR1 MNHEY and CDR2 SVGAGI. For the CDR3, the DNA is TGTGTCAGCAGTTATGGGGGAAAGATCTTGAACACTGAAGCTTTCTTT. Amino acid sequence: CVSSYGGKILNTEAFF.

There are a few counts of this clonotype. The V gene is TRBV5-6, the J gene TRBJ2-1; 8 bases map to TRBD2. This CDR3 is 14 amino acids long. The germline V gene encodes CDR1 SGHDT and CDR2 YYEEEE. Trimming took 6 bases from V and 4 from J; bases not matched to a gene: 6. The chain's CDR3 is CASILAGKYNEQFF. The CDR3 DNA reads as TGTGCCAGCATTTTAGCGGGAAAATACAATGAGCAGTTCTTC. The whole variable domain, filled in from reference TRBV5-6 and TRBJ2-1, reads DAGVTQSPTHLIKTRGQQVTLRCSPKSGHDTVSWYQQALGQGPQFIFQYYEEEERQRGNFPDRFSGHQFPNYSSELNVNALLLGDSALYLCASILAGKYNEQFFGPGTRLTVL.

Comments on this clonotype: This may arise from a read error, as a much more abundant clone is one base away. This chain links TRBV4-3 with TRBJ2-2; 13 bases fit TRBD2. Per the germline V gene, CDR1 is LGHNA and CDR2 is YSLEER. This CDR3 spans 17 amino acids. The CDR3: CASSHATSGRATGEPFF. Written as DNA, the CDR3 is TGCGCCAGCAGCCACGCAACTAGCGGGAGGGCCACCGGGGAGCCGTTTTTT.

On this clonotype itself: Given a much more abundant clone one base away, this may be a read error. The V and J genes are TRBV12-3 or TRBV12-4 and TRBJ2-5, with D perhaps TRBD2 (7 bases). This CDR3 spans 15 amino acids. In DNA, the CDR3 is TGTGCCACCACCCGAAACTCGGGGGGCGGTGAGACCCGGTACTTC. Its translation is CATTRNSGGGETRYF.

The chain recombines TRBV6-6 with TRBJ1-4, with 9 bases fitting TRBD1. Unmatched junction bases numbered 3, after V lost 6 bases and J lost 7 bases. Germline assignment: CDR1 MNHNY and CDR2 SVGAGI (reference sequence). This CDR3 has 13 amino acids. Here the CDR3 reads CASRAGQGEKLFF. CDR3 DNA: TGTGCCAGCAGGGCGGGACAGGGTGAAAAACTGTTTTTT.

This clonotype occurred many times. The rearrangement joins TRBV28 to TRBJ2-3; D unresolved. CDR3 length: 11 amino acids. V was clipped by 3 bases and J by 6 bases, with 4 bases between them. The germline gives CDR1 MDHEN, CDR2 SYDVKM. This chain's CDR3 is CASSLGDTQYF. As DNA, the CDR3 is TGTGCCAGCAGTTTGGGGGATACGCAGTATTTT.

CDR3: CASSYSLGKLAGFPGELFF. The CDR3 DNA follows: TGTGCCAGCAGTTACTCCTTAGGGAAACTAGCGGGTTTCCCCGGGGAGCTGTTTTTT. The rearrangement uses TRBV6-5 and TRBJ2-2; 9 bases agree with TRBD2. V shed 0 bases, J shed 6 bases, and the junction held 14 bases outside the gene matches. The V gene's germline CDR1 is MNHEY and CDR2 SVGAGI. CDR3 length: 19 amino acids.

The chain is built from TRBV6-2 or TRBV6-3 and TRBJ2-7; D call uncertain. Looked up from germline, CDR1 is MNHEY and CDR2 is SVGEGT. This CDR3 contains 13 residues. V dropped 2 bases and J dropped 2 bases, with 7 bases sitting between them. This CDR3 reads CASSYEVAYEQYF. The CDR3 DNA sequence: TGTGCCAGCAGTTACGAGGTAGCCTACGAGCAGTACTTC.

Worth noting for this clonotype: Likely a read error: the CDR3 ends without its conserved phenylalanine or tryptophan. The chain couples TRBV10-3 to TRBJ1-2, with a tentative D call TRBD1 (6 bases). This CDR3 comprises 14 residues. Germline V lookup: CDR1 ENHRY, CDR2 SYGVKD. V shed 3 bases and J shed 6 bases, with 14 bases lying between them. DNA for the CDR3: TGTGCCATCAGTGATAGTGACAGGCGAAATGGCTACACCTCC. Its protein is CAISDSDRRNGYTS.

This clonotype was recorded only once. The conserved final phenylalanine or tryptophan is absent from the CDR3, which likely points to a read error. The J gene is TRBJ2-1, the V gene TRBV11-2, with D possibly TRBD2 on 6 matching bases. The length of the CDR3 is 16 residues. The V gene's germline CDR1 is SGHAT and CDR2 FQNNGV. The V end was cut by 5 bases, the J end by 4 bases, with 18 bases between. The CDR3 DNA follows: TGTGCCAGCAGCATAGTCGGGACTCCCCCATACAATGAGCAGTTCCTC. This sequence encodes CASSIVGTPPYNEQFL.

To note about this clonotype: This clone may be a read error of a much larger clone one base away. The rearrangement links TRBV4-1 to TRBJ2-5; D not certain. Germline V gives CDR1 MGHRA, CDR2 YSYEKL. CDR3 length: 13 residues. For the CDR3, the DNA is TGCGCCAGCAGACAAGATCTACGCGCGACCCAGTACTTC. Residues: CASRQDLRATQYF.

V gene TRBV28 combines with J gene TRBJ2-5; 10 positions agree with TRBD2. CDR1 and CDR2 (germline): MDHEN, SYDVKM. Trimming took 6 bases from V and 3 from J; bases not matched to a gene: 1. The CDR3 covers 13 residues. CDR3: CASRLAGKETQYF. In DNA form, the CDR3 reads TGTGCCAGCAGACTAGCGGGGAAAGAGACCCAGTACTTC.

This rearrangement joins TRBV19 to TRBJ2-1; D might be TRBD1 or TRBD2, each matching 5 bases. Germline-derived CDR1 and CDR2 are LNHDA and SQIVND (reference sequence). Trimming left V 3 bases short and J 3 bases short, with 9 bases between. This CDR3 is 14 amino acids long. The CDR3: CASSIEGFYNEQFF. As DNA, the CDR3 is TGTGCCAGTAGTATCGAGGGGTTCTACAATGAGCAGTTCTTC.

The chain joins TRBV28 to TRBJ2-7, with no clear D. The CDR3 contains 12 residues. V lost 1 base and J lost 5, with 6 bases in between. From germline, CDR1 is MDHEN and CDR2 SYDVKM. The CDR3 here is CASSLSGHEQYF. DNA of the CDR3: TGTGCCAGCAGTTTATCCGGGCACGAGCAGTACTTC.

A note on this clonotype: An end of the junction differs from the germline gene, which may be a read error. J is TRBJ2-5 and V is TRBV11-2, with D perhaps TRBD2 (5 bases). The CDR3 contains 15 residues. Germline-derived CDR1 and CDR2 are SGHAT and FQNNGV. For the CDR3, the DNA is TGTGCCAGCAGCACCGAGACCCGACCTTGGGAGACCCGGTACTTC. Its protein product is CASSTETRPWETRYF.

Comment on this clonotype: A read error may explain this, as a much larger clone is one base away. The J gene is TRBJ2-3, the V gene TRBV6-5; 7 bases align to TRBD2. CDR1 and CDR2 (germline): MNHEY, SVGAGI. This CDR3 is built from 16 residues. CDR3 DNA: TGTGCCATCAGTTACACAGGACTAGAAGAAATAGATACGCAGTATTTT. Translated, it gives CAISYTGLEEIDTQYF.

This clonotype was counted ten times or more. This sequence joins TRBV6-6 and TRBJ2-3; the D gene could be TRBD1 or TRBD2 (6 bases each). In germline, CDR1 is MNHNY, CDR2 SVGAGI (reference sequence). Between the trimmed V and J ends, which lost 8 bases and 3 bases, there was a span of 18 bases. The CDR3 consists of 15 residues. DNA of the CDR3: TGTGCCAGCGGCCCCGGGGGCGCAGGGACAGATACGCAGTATTTT. Translating it yields CASGPGGAGTDTQYF.

This clonotype was seen a few times. A read error may produce the germline difference seen at one junction end. The V gene is TRBV29-1, the J gene TRBJ1-1; D gene unclear. There are 13 residues in the CDR3. Germline CDR1 reads SQVTM; CDR2 reads ANQGSEA. DNA for the CDR3: TGCAGCGTGTGCAGACAAATGAACACTGAAGCTCTCTTT. Translating gives CSVCRQMNTEALF.

Of note for this clonotype: One base away lies a much larger clone, so this may be a sequencing read error. The chain employs TRBV4-2 and TRBJ1-5; D call uncertain. CDR3 size: 16 residues. Deletions cut 3 bases from V and 4 bases from J, with 16 bases between. Germline V gene lookup returns CDR1 LGHNA and CDR2 YNFKEQ. As DNA, the CDR3 is TGTGCCAGCAGCCATGATTGGCAGGCCAGGAATCAGCCCCAGCATTTT. This gives the protein CASSHDWQARNQPQHF.

The chain employs TRBV5-1 and TRBJ1-3; 8 bases agree with TRBD1. Germline lookup yields CDR1 SGHRS and CDR2 YFSETQ. V lost 2 bases and J lost 11; bases outside the gene matches: 15. The CDR3 is 16 amino acids. CDR3 nucleotides: TGCGCCAGCAGCTTATGGACAGGGCCGGCCGGGGACGCCATATATTTT. Translated, it gives CASSLWTGPAGDAIYF.

A remark on this clonotype: A read error may account for a junction end that differs from germline. V and J are TRBV24-1 and TRBJ2-3, with 11 bases identical to TRBD2. The CDR3 has 15 residues. Germline assignment: CDR1 KGHDR and CDR2 SFDVKD. The CDR3 nucleotides are TGTACCACCAGTGTTAGCGGGAGGGGCACAGATACGCAGTATTTT. This translates into CTTSVSGRGTDTQYF.

Details on this clonotype: Given a much more abundant clone one base away, this may be a read error. The rearrangement joins TRBV10-2 to TRBJ2-7; 16 bases fit TRBD2. CDR3 size: 15 residues. Germline CDR1 reads WSHSY; CDR2 reads SAAADI. Trimming cost V 8 bases and J 4 bases; bases outside gene matches: 5. CDR3 region: CASCSGLAGGYEQYF. CDR3 nucleotide sequence: TGCGCCAGCTGTTCGGGACTAGCGGGGGGGTACGAGCAGTACTTC.

Ten or more counts support this clonotype. The rearrangement uses TRBV10-3 and TRBJ2-5; D is ambiguous. V was pared by 0 bases and J by 5 bases, with 7 bases between. The CDR3 loop spans 13 amino acids. Germline V gives CDR1 ENHRY, CDR2 SYGVKD. The CDR3 region is CAISESSAETQYF. The CDR3, as DNA: TGTGCCATCAGTGAGTCGTCTGCTGAGACCCAGTACTTC.

As regards this clonotype: Without the conserved terminal phenylalanine or tryptophan, this CDR3 likely stems from a read error. The chain carries TRBV6-1 and TRBJ1-1; D gene uncertain. The CDR3 runs 14 residues. Germline CDR1 is MNHNS and CDR2 is SASEGT. The ends were cut back, 6 bases at V and 1 base at J, with 12 bases in the middle. The CDR3 is CASRVSPPNTEAFL. Here the CDR3 DNA reads TGTGCCAGCAGGGTATCACCGCCGAACACTGAAGCTTTCCTT.

In its sample, this clonotype was seen many times. The rearrangement uses TRBV13 and TRBJ1-1; TRBD1 aligns across 9 bases. Germline loops: CDR1 PRHDT, CDR2 FYEKMQ (reference sequence). This CDR3 comprises 16 residues. V lost 1 base and J lost 6; bases outside the gene matches: 9. The CDR3 DNA is TGTGCCAGCAGCTTAGTATGGGACAGGGCTCTAGCTGAAGCTTTCTTT. This gives the protein CASSLVWDRALAEAFF.

With respect to this clonotype: Possible read error: a much larger clone is one base away. The chain links TRBV6-5 to TRBJ1-6; 8 nucleotides agree with TRBD1. Germline lookup yields CDR1 MNHEY and CDR2 SVGAGI. The V gene end was trimmed by 2 bases and the J gene end by 10 bases; junction bases not matched to a gene: 10. The CDR3 runs 16 residues. This CDR3 is CASSYAQGAWDSPLHF. The DNA of the CDR3 is TGTGCCAGCAGTTACGCTCAGGGGGCGTGGGACTCACCCCTCCACTTT.

With respect to this clonotype: One end of the junction is discordant with germline, which a read error may explain. The gene calls are TRBV29-1 and TRBJ2-5; 7 bases map to TRBD2. In germline, CDR1 is SQVTM, CDR2 ANQGSEA. There are 12 residues in the CDR3. Written as DNA, the CDR3 is TGCGGCGGTGGACTAGAGAAAGAGACCCAGTATTTC. Translating gives CGGGLEKETQYF.

With regard to this clonotype: This may come from a read error, since a much larger clone is one base off. The V gene is TRBV30, the J gene TRBJ1-6, with D uncertain. The CDR3 is 12 residues long. The V end was cut by 2 bases, the J end by 10 bases, with 9 bases between. From germline, CDR1 is GTSNPN and CDR2 SVGIG (reference sequence). The CDR3 is CAWSSPTSPLHF. The CDR3 DNA sequence: TGTGCCTGGAGTTCACCCACGTCACCCCTCCACTTT.